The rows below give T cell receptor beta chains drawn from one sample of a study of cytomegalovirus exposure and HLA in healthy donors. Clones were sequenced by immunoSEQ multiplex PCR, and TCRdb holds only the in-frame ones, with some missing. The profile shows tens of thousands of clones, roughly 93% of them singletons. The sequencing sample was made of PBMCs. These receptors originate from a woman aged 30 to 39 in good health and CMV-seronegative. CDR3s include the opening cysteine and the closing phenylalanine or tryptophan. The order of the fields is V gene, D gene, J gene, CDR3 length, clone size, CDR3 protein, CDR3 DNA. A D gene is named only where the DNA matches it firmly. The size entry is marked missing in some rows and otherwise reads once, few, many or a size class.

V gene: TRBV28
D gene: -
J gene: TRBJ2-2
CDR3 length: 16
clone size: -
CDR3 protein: CASRDGMLANTGELFF
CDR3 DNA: TGTGCCAGCAGGGACGGGATGCTAGCGAACACCGGGGAGCTGTTTTTT

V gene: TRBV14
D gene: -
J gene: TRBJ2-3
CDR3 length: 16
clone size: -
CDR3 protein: CASSQGYRELTDTQYF
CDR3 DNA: TGTGCCAGCAGCCAAGGATACAGGGAACTCACAGATACGCAGTATTTT

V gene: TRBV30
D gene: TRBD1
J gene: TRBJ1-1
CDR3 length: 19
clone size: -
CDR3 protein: CAWKLRQGGQSRVWTEAFF
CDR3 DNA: TGTGCCTGGAAACTCCGACAGGGTGGCCAGTCTAGGGTCTGGACTGAAGCTTTCTTT

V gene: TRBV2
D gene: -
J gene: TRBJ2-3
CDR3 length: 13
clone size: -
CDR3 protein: CASNTDTTDTQYF
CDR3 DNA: TGTGCCAGCAACACAGACACCACAGATACGCAGTATTTT

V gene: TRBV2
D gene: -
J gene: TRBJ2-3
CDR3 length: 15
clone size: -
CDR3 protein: CASGLKRTHTDTQYF
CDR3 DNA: TGTGCCAGCGGCCTTAAGCGGACCCACACAGATACGCAGTATTTT

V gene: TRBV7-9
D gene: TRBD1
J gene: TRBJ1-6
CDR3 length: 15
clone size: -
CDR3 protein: CASSFGGDRGSPLHF
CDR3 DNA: TGTGCCAGCAGCTTCGGGGGGGACAGGGGTTCACCCCTCCACTTT

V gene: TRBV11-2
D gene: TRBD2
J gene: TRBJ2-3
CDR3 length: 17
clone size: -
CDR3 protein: CASSLAPTSGSSDTQYF
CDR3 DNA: TGTGCCAGCAGCTTAGCACCGACTAGCGGGAGCTCAGATACGCAGTATTTT

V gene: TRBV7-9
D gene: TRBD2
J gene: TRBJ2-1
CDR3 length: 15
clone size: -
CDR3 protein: CASSWKAGDYNEQFF
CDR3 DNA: TGTGCCAGCAGCTGGAAAGCGGGGGACTACAATGAGCAGTTCTTC

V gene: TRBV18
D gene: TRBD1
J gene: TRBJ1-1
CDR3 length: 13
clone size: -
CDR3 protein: CASSRQGATEAFF
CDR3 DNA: TGTGCCAGCTCACGACAGGGGGCTACTGAAGCTTTCTTT

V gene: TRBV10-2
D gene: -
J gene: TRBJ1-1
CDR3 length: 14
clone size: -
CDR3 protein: CASSETVMNTEAFF
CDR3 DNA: TGCGCCAGCAGTGAGACGGTCATGAACACTGAAGCTTTCTTT

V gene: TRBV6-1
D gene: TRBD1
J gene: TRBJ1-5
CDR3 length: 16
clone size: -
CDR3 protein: CASSEGQDYSNQPQHF
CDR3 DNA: TGTGCCAGCAGTGAGGGACAGGACTATAGCAATCAGCCCCAGCATTTT

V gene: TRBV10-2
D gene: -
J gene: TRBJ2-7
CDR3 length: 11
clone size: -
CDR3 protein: CASSAGQGRDF
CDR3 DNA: TGCGCCAGCAGTGCGGGGCAGGGGAGGGACTTC

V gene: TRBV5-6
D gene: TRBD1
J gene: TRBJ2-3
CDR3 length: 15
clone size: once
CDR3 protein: CASSGGDRVGDTQYF
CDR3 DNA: TGTGCCAGCAGCGGGGGCGACAGGGTGGGAGATACGCAGTATTTT

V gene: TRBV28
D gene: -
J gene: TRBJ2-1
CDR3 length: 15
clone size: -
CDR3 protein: CASVDPAETYNEQFF
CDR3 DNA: TGTGCCAGCGTCGATCCGGCGGAGACCTACAATGAGCAGTTCTTC

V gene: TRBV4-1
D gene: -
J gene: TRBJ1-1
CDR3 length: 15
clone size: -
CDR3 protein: CASSQDEWPRTEAFF
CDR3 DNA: TGCGCCAGCAGCCAAGATGAGTGGCCTAGGACTGAAGCTTTCTTT

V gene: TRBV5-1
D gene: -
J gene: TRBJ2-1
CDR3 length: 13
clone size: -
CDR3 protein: CASSFQVYNEQFF
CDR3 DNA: TGCGCCAGCAGCTTCCAGGTCTACAATGAGCAGTTCTTC

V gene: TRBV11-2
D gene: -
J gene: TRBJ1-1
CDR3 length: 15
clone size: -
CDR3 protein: CASSFPQGMNTEAFF
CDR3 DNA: TGTGCCAGCAGCTTCCCACAGGGAATGAACACTGAAGCTTTCTTT

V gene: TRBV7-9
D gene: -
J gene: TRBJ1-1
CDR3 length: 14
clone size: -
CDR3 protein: CASSLPGVNTEAFF
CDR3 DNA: TGTGCCAGCAGCTTACCGGGGGTAAACACTGAAGCTTTCTTT

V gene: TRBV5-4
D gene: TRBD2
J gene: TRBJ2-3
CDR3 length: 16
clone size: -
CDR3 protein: CASSRGLAGDTDTQYF
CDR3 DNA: TGTGCCAGCAGCCGGGGACTAGCGGGGGACACAGATACGCAGTATTTT

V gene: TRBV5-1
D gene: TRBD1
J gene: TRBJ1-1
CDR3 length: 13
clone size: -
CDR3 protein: CASSSDRGTEAFF
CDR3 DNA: TGCGCCAGCAGCTCCGACAGGGGCACTGAAGCTTTCTTT

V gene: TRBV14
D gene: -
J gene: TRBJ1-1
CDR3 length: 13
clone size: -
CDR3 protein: CASSQEWETEAFF
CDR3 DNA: TGTGCCAGCAGCCAAGAGTGGGAGACTGAAGCTTTCTTT

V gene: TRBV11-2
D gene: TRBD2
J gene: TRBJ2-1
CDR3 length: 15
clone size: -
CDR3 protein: CASSPSGGVPNEQFF
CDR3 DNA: TGTGCCAGCAGCCCCTCGGGGGGAGTACCCAATGAGCAGTTCTTC

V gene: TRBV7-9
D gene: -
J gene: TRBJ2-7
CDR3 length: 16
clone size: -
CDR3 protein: CASSLVRTASSYEQYF
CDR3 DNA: TGTGCCAGCAGCTTAGTTCGGACAGCCAGCTCCTACGAGCAGTACTTC

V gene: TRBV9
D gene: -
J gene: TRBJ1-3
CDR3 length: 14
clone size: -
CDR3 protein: CASSTGSSGNTIYF
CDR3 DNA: TGTGCCAGCAGTACAGGGAGCTCTGGAAACACCATATATTTT

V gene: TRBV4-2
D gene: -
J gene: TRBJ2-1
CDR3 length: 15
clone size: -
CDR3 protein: CASSQDKTGWSEQFF
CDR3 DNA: TGTGCCAGCAGCCAAGATAAAACAGGGTGGAGTGAGCAGTTCTTC

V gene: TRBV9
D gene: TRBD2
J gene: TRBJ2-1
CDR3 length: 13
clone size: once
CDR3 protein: CASSVEIAGEQFF
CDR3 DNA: TGTGCCAGCAGCGTAGAGATAGCGGGAGAGCAGTTCTTC

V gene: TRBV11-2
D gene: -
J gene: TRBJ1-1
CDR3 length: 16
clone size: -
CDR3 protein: CASSLARVTLNTEAFF
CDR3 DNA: TGTGCCAGCAGCTTAGCCAGGGTTACTTTGAACACTGAAGCTTTCTTT

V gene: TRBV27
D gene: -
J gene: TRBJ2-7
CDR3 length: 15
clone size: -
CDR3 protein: CASSPGKSFPYEQYF
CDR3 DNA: TGTGCCAGCAGCCCGGGAAAATCTTTTCCCTACGAGCAGTACTTC

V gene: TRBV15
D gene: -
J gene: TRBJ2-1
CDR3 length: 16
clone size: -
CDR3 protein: CATSSGYGTSDNEQFF
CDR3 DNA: TGTGCCACCAGCAGCGGGTACGGGACTTCAGACAATGAGCAGTTCTTC

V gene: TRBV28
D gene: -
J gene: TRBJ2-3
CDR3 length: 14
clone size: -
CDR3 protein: CASSLALGGNTQYF
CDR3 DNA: TGTGCCAGCAGTTTAGCCCTCGGGGGAAATACGCAGTATTTT

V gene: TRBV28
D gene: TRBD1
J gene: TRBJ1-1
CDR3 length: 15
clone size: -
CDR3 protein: CASRPSRGLGAEAFF
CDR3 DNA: TGTGCCAGCAGACCCTCCAGGGGGCTGGGCGCTGAAGCTTTCTTT

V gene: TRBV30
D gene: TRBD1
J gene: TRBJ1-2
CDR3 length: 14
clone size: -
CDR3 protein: CAWSLGQGHNGYTF
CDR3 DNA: TGTGCCTGGAGTCTGGGACAGGGTCACAATGGCTACACCTTC

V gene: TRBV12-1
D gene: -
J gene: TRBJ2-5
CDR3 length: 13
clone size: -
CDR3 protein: CASSLDREETQYF
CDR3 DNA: TGTGCCAGCAGCCTTGATCGGGAGGAGACCCAGTACTTC

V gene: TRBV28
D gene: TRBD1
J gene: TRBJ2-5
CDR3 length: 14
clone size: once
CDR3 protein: CASAPTGGRETQYF
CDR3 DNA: TGTGCCAGCGCCCCAACAGGGGGCAGGGAGACCCAGTACTTC

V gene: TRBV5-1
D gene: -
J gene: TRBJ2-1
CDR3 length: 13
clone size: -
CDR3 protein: CASSLDGGGEQFF
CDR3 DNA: TGCGCCAGCAGCTTGGACGGGGGTGGGGAGCAGTTCTTC

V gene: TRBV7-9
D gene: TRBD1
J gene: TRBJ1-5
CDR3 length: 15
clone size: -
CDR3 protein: CASSRYGTGDQPQHF
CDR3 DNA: TGTGCCAGCAGCCGATACGGGACAGGGGATCAGCCCCAGCATTTT

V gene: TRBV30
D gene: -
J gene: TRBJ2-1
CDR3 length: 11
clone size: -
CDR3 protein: CAWSTGSEQFF
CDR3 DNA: TGTGCCTGGAGTACCGGGAGTGAGCAGTTCTTC

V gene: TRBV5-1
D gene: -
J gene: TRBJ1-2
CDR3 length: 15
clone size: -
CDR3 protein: CASSLLVGGTDGYTF
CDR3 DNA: TGCGCCAGCAGCTTGCTTGTTGGGGGGACGGATGGCTACACCTTC

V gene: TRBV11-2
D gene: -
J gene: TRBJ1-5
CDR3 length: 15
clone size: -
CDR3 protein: CASSQTTGRGGPQHF
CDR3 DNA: TGTGCCAGCAGCCAGACTACAGGGCGTGGGGGGCCCCAGCATTTT

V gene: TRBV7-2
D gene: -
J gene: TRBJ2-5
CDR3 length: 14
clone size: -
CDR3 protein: CASSLMLRRETQYF
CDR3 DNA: TGTGCCAGCAGCTTAATGCTCCGGCGGGAGACCCAGTACTTC

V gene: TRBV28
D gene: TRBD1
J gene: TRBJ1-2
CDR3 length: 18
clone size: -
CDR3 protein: CASSLLAGGALGAYGYTF
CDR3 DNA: TGTGCCAGCAGTTTATTGGCAGGGGGCGCGCTCGGTGCCTATGGCTACACCTTC

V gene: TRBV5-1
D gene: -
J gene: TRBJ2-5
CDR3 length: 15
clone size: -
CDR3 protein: CASAPTRGNQETQYF
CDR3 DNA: TGCGCCAGCGCACCAACCAGGGGAAACCAAGAGACCCAGTACTTC

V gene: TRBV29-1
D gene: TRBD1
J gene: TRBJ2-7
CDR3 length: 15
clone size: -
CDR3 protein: CSVATWDRSSYEQYF
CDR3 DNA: TGCAGCGTTGCAACTTGGGACAGGTCCTCCTACGAGCAGTACTTC

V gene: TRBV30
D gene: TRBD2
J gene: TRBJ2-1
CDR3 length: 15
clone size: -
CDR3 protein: CAYTLGASGTNEQFF
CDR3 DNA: TGTGCCTACACACTGGGGGCTAGCGGGACCAATGAGCAGTTCTTC

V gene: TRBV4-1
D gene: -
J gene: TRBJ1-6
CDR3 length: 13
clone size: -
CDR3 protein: CASSLNYNSPLHF
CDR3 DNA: TGCGCTAGCTCGTTAAATTATAATTCACCCCTCCACTTT

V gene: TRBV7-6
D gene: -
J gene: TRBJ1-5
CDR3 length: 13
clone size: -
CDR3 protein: CASSLSGNQPQHF
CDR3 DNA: TGTGCCAGCAGCTTATCGGGGAATCAGCCCCAGCATTTT

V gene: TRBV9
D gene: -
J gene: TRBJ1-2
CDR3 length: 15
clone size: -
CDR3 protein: CASSLQGLADYGYTF
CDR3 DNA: TGTGCCAGCAGCCTGCAGGGCTTAGCGGACTATGGCTACACCTTC

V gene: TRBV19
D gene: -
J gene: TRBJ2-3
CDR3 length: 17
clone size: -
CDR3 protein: CASSTRGLYSLTDTQYF
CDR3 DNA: TGTGCCAGTAGTACGAGGGGACTTTATAGCCTCACAGATACGCAGTATTTT

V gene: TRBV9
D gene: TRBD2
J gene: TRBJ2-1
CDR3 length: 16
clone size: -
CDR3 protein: CASSVGVGLADNEQFF
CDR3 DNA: TGTGCCAGCAGCGTAGGGGTAGGACTAGCGGACAATGAGCAGTTCTTC

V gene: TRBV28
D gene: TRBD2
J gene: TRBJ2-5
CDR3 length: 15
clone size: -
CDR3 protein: CASGTSGVRGETQYF
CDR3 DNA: TGTGCCAGCGGGACTAGCGGGGTCCGTGGGGAGACCCAGTACTTC

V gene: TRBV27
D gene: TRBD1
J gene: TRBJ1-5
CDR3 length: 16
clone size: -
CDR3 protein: CASSGGQGLIGQPQHF
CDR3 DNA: TGTGCCAGCAGCGGCGGACAGGGACTCATCGGTCAGCCCCAGCATTTT

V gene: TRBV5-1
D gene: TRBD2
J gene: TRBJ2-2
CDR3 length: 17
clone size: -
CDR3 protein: CASSLIAGGPSTGELFF
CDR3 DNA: TGCGCCAGCAGCCTCATAGCGGGAGGGCCGAGCACCGGGGAGCTGTTTTTT